Each of the 25 T cell receptor beta chains below was sequenced from the same sample in a study of post-analysis software for immune sequencing data. Notes on the study in general: When patients were compared with controls, about five TRBV segments were more frequent, TRBV5-6, TRBV5-1 and TRBV20-1 among them.

Their antigens remain unidentified. Prepared libraries of TCR beta cDNA carried unique molecular identifiers. TCRdb recomputed calls from the PCR reads with MiXCR, one row per CDR3 protein. Of about 260,000 distinct CDR3 sequences in the sample, 36% were seen once. The specimen was blood. These receptors were obtained from a girl under 18 with multiple sclerosis.

In its sample, this clonotype was seen many times. The CDR3 region is CASSSIAGAEDTQYF. The CDR3 nucleotides are TGTGCCAGCAGCTCGATAGCGGGAGCTGAAGATACGCAGTATTTT. The chain carries TRBV7-8 and TRBJ2-3; 9 bases fit TRBD2. The germline gives CDR1 SGHVS, CDR2 FQNEAQ. Unmatched junction bases numbered 7, after V lost 4 bases and J lost 5 bases. The CDR3 sequence is 15 residues long.

This clonotype has just a few counts. V gene TRBV10-3 combines with J gene TRBJ2-1; maybe TRBD2 (6 bases). CDR3 length: 14 amino acids. Per germline, CDR1 ENHRY and CDR2 SYGVKD. V was cut by 8 bases and J by 10 bases, with 21 bases left in between. The CDR3 sequence: CAIGEEGRPMEQFF. The CDR3 bases are TGTGCCATCGGGGAGGAGGGGCGCCCAATGGAGCAGTTCTTC.

V and J are TRBV4-2 and TRBJ2-4, with D tentatively TRBD1 or TRBD2 (6 bases each). CDR1 is LGHNA and CDR2 is YNFKEQ in the germline V gene. The CDR3 runs 16 residues. Trimming pared 4 bases from V and 3 bases from J, leaving 16 bases between. CDR3 in amino acids: CASSPRGGPDKNIQYF. For the CDR3, the DNA is TGTGCCAGCAGCCCCCGAGGGGGGCCGGACAAAAACATTCAGTACTTC.

This clonotype was counted at least ten times. This chain connects TRBV12-3 or TRBV12-4 to TRBJ2-3; unclear D gene. V lost 3 bases, J lost 5 bases, and 3 bases lay in between. The CDR3 has 11 amino acids. The CDR3 DNA reads as TGTGCCAGCAGTTTGAGAGATACGCAGTATTTT. Translation: CASSLRDTQYF.

This clonotype was counted ten times or more. V usage is TRBV6-5 and J usage is TRBJ1-5; unclear D gene. The CDR3 has 15 residues. V was trimmed by 6 bases and J by 4 bases, leaving 16 bases between them. The germline gives CDR1 MNHEY, CDR2 SVGAGI. CDR3 coding DNA: TGTGCCAGCAGCCCGGGAGGGCAAGGGAATCAGCCCCAGCATTTT. As protein: CASSPGGQGNQPQHF.

This clonotype was found many times. The chain carries TRBV10-3 and TRBJ2-3, with 10 bases fitting TRBD1. Germline values: CDR1 ENHRY, CDR2 SYGVKD. The V segment lost 6 bases and the J segment 4 bases; nucleotides outside the gene matches: 4. This CDR3 is 14 amino acids long. Here the CDR3 reads CAIRGQGVADTQYF. The CDR3 DNA follows: TGTGCCATCAGAGGACAGGGGGTGGCAGATACGCAGTATTTT.

This clonotype has just one count. The genes are TRBV20-1 and TRBJ2-7, with D tentatively TRBD1 (5 bases). V was shortened by 6 bases and J by 4 bases, with 13 bases between the two germline ends. The CDR3 sequence is 12 residues long. Germline V CDR1 and CDR2: DFQATT, SNEGSKA (reference sequence). In nucleotides, the CDR3 is TGCAGTGCCGGGCTTCAGGGTTACGAGCAGTACTTC. This sequence encodes CSAGLQGYEQYF.

This chain uses TRBV3-1 with TRBJ2-1; possibly TRBD2 for D (5 bases). Trimming shortened V by 4 bases and J by 10 bases, and 17 bases separated the two germline ends. The CDR3 has 14 amino acids. Germline loops: CDR1 LGHDT, CDR2 YNNKEL (reference sequence). Here the CDR3 DNA reads TGTGCCAGCAGCCCTCTCATTAGCGAGAAGGAGCAGTTCTTC. Its translation is CASSPLISEKEQFF.

This clonotype has at least ten counts. The rearrangement links TRBV4-2 to TRBJ2-1; 11 bases line up with TRBD2. J gave up 7 bases and V 0 bases, and 8 bases lay outside the gene matches. The CDR3 runs 17 residues. The V gene's germline CDR1 is LGHNA and CDR2 YNFKEQ. The CDR3 is CASSQDGTSGEGNEQFF. As DNA, the CDR3 is TGTGCCAGCAGCCAAGATGGGACTAGCGGTGAGGGGAATGAGCAGTTCTTC.

Concerning this clonotype: Since a much larger clone is just one base distant, this may be a read error. The chain couples TRBV28 to TRBJ2-5, with D possibly being TRBD1 or TRBD2 (5 bases each). V lost 10 bases, J lost 5 bases, and 23 bases lay in between. Germline V CDR1 and CDR2: MDHEN, SYDVKM. The CDR3 is made up of 15 amino acids. The CDR3 coding sequence is TGTGCCAACAGCCACCCGACCGGGACCGGGGAGACCCAGTACTTC. Translated, it gives CANSHPTGTGETQYF.

This clonotype turned up a few times. This chain connects TRBV9 to TRBJ2-1; tentatively, D is TRBD2 (6 bases). This CDR3 is built from 16 residues. Per the germline V gene, CDR1 is SGDLS and CDR2 is YYNGEE. The V gene lost 2 bases and the J gene lost 6 bases, with 18 bases spanning the gap. CDR3 region: CASSVSTYRRGNEQFF. CDR3 sequence (DNA): TGTGCCAGCAGCGTGTCTACCTACCGGAGGGGCAATGAGCAGTTCTTC.

The chain has TRBV5-5 and TRBJ1-4; 9 bases align to TRBD1. This CDR3 is 15 amino acids long. Per the germline V gene, CDR1 is SGHKS and CDR2 is YYEKEE (reference sequence). Losses at the gene ends were 4 bases for V and 8 bases for J; bases not matched to a gene: 9. In DNA form, the CDR3 reads TGTGCCAGCAGCCTCCGTGGGACAGGGACCGAAAAACTGTTTTTT. It translates to CASSLRGTGTEKLFF.

Here the CDR3 reads CSAGNRGHNEQFF. CDR3 DNA sequence: TGCAGCGCTGGTAACAGGGGCCACAATGAGCAGTTCTTC. The genes are TRBV29-1 and TRBJ2-1, with 7 bases fitting TRBD1. The germline gives CDR1 SQVTM, CDR2 ANQGSEA. Unmatched junction bases numbered 8, after V lost 7 bases and J lost 5 bases. This CDR3 region has 13 residues.

A few counts support this clonotype. This chain connects TRBV20-1 to TRBJ2-4; TRBD1 aligns across 7 bases. The end of the DNA aligns better with TRBJ2-7, so the J call may be wrong. CDR1 and CDR2 (germline): DFQATT, SNEGSKA (reference sequence). The CDR3 totals 12 residues. This chain's CDR3 is CSAIRDSYEQYF. DNA for the CDR3: TGCAGCGCGATCCGGGACAGCTACGAGCAGTACTTC.

This clonotype was seen ten or more times. This rearrangement joins TRBV25-1 to TRBJ2-2; 12 bases are a match to TRBD1. The V gene end was trimmed by 6 bases and the J gene end by 2 bases; junction bases not matched to a gene: 1. The germline V gene encodes CDR1 MGHDK and CDR2 SYGVNS. The CDR3 consists of 15 residues. The chain's CDR3 is CASSGTGGNTGELFF. The CDR3 coding sequence is TGTGCCAGCAGCGGGACAGGGGGCAACACCGGGGAGCTGTTTTTT.

The V call is TRBV25-1, the J call TRBJ2-1, with 8 bases lining up with TRBD1. Germline values: CDR1 MGHDK, CDR2 SYGVNS. V lost 3 bases and J lost 6; bases outside the gene matches: 4. CDR3 length: 14 amino acids. The CDR3 region is CASSDRGHFNEQFF. The CDR3 bases are TGTGCCAGCAGTGACAGGGGGCACTTCAATGAGCAGTTCTTC.

This clonotype has more than one count but fewer than ten. J is TRBJ1-1 and V is TRBV18, with D unclear. Germline CDR1 is KGHSH and CDR2 is LQKENI. Trimming removed 6 bases at V and 7 bases at J, with 15 bases between. CDR3 length: 13 amino acids. The CDR3 region is CASSPEGSVEAFF. The CDR3 region has the DNA TGTGCCAGCTCCCCCGAGGGATCGGTTGAAGCTTTCTTT.

Ten or more counts support this clonotype. The chain carries TRBV29-1 and TRBJ2-1, with D unresolved. V was clipped by 7 bases and J by 5 bases, with 18 bases between them. The CDR3 totals 14 residues. The V gene's germline CDR1 is SQVTM and CDR2 ANQGSEA. CDR3 region: CSDPSTPFHNEQFF. The CDR3 DNA sequence: TGCAGCGACCCGTCTACACCGTTCCACAATGAGCAGTTCTTC.

CDR3 bases: TGTGCCAGCAGCCTGGACCCAGGGGCTGAAGCTTTCTTT. This translates into CASSLDPGAEAFF. The chain combines TRBV7-9 with TRBJ1-1; a weak D match, TRBD1 (6 bases). Germline CDR1 is SEHNR and CDR2 is FQNEAQ (reference sequence). Between the trimmed V and J ends, which lost 5 bases and 6 bases, there was a span of 13 bases. CDR3 length equals 13 residues.

This clonotype was counted many times. The chain combines TRBV20-1 with TRBJ2-3; no reliable D call. The length of the CDR3 is 14 residues. V was cut by 4 bases and J by 2 bases, with 13 bases left in between. The germline V gene encodes CDR1 DFQATT and CDR2 SNEGSKA (reference sequence). The CDR3 region is CSANRLPSTDTQYF. The CDR3, as DNA: TGCAGTGCTAATCGGCTCCCCTCCACAGATACGCAGTATTTT.

The rearrangement uses TRBV7-7 and TRBJ2-5; TRBD1 matches 9 bases. The CDR3 is 14 residues long. Per the germline V gene, CDR1 is SSHAT and CDR2 is FNYEAQ (reference sequence). V trimming: 4 bases; J trimming: 5 bases; junction bases outside the gene matches: 5. The DNA of the CDR3 is TGTGCCAGCAGCTCACAGGGGGCTTGGGAGACCCAGTACTTC. This encodes CASSSQGAWETQYF.

This clonotype appeared once. CDR3 loop: CASSFGQVRNEQFF. In DNA, the CDR3 is TGCGCCAGCAGCTTTGGGCAGGTGCGCAATGAGCAGTTCTTC. The gene calls are TRBV5-1 and TRBJ2-1; D not resolved. The V end was cut by 2 bases, the J end by 6 bases, with 12 bases between. Germline CDR1 SGHRS, CDR2 YFSETQ. The CDR3 covers 14 residues.

Turning to this clonotype: A clone one base away is much larger, so this may be a read error. This chain links TRBV6-5 with TRBJ1-2; D perhaps matches TRBD1 (5 bases). The CDR3 length is 14 residues. Germline-derived CDR1 and CDR2 are MNHEY and SVGAGI. CDR3 protein: CASRYSTAPYGYTF. CDR3 nucleotides: TGTGCCAGCAGGTACTCGACAGCTCCCTATGGCTACACCTTC.

This clonotype came up a few times. The chain carries TRBV3-1 and TRBJ1-1, with a tentative D call TRBD1 (5 bases). V was trimmed by 4 bases and J by 4 bases, leaving 22 bases between them. This CDR3 contains 17 residues. CDR1 LGHDT and CDR2 YNNKEL come from the germline V gene (reference sequence). The CDR3 DNA reads as TGTGCCAGCAGCCGTCAGGGTTCCCGGGGTGGAGGCACTGAAGCTTTCTTT. Translating gives CASSRQGSRGGGTEAFF.

The chain is built from TRBV7-9 and TRBJ1-5; D uncertain. Germline V gives CDR1 SEHNR, CDR2 FQNEAQ (reference sequence). The CDR3 loop spans 15 amino acids. Trimming stripped 5 bases from V and 2 bases from J, with 13 bases between. The CDR3 spells CASSIGPMGNQPQHF. DNA of the CDR3: TGTGCCAGCAGCATCGGACCGATGGGCAATCAGCCCCAGCATTTT.